Each of the 9 T cell receptor beta chains below was sequenced from the same sample in a study of blood T cell repertoires in COVID-19. The table came from immunoSEQ multiplex PCR; TCRdb's copy has only in-frame clones and leaves some out. The table has tens of thousands of clones, 70% to 90% seen once; the top ten hold roughly 15%. The specimen was peripheral blood. The receptor set was obtained from a human donor in a cohort sampled during active COVID-19.

This chain uses TRBV7-9 with TRBJ1-3; D not resolved. This CDR3 has 13 amino acids. From germline, CDR1 is SEHNR and CDR2 FQNEAQ (reference sequence). V lost 5 bases and J 0 bases, leaving 5 bases between the germline ends. DNA for the CDR3: TGTGCCAGCAGCCGGAGCTCTGGAAACACCATATATTTT. Amino acids: CASSRSSGNTIYF.

V and J are TRBV11-3 and TRBJ1-3; D is perhaps TRBD1 (6 bases). Germline CDR1 is SGHNT and CDR2 is YENEEA. The CDR3 length is 14 residues. The germline V and J ends were trimmed by 7 bases and 0 bases, with 10 bases remaining between them. As DNA, the CDR3 is TGTGCCAGCAAAGGGACATTCTCTGGAAACACCATATATTTT. This sequence encodes CASKGTFSGNTIYF.

This clone was observed a handful of times. The V call is TRBV6-1, the J call TRBJ2-1, with TRBD2 identical over 10 bases. The V gene end was trimmed by 3 bases and the J gene end by 0 bases; junction bases not matched to a gene: 8. This CDR3 has 18 amino acids. Germline V CDR1 and CDR2: MNHNS, SASEGT. The DNA of the CDR3 is TGTGCCAGCAGTGAGGTAGCGGGAGGTCTTAGCTCCTACAATGAGCAGTTCTTC. Its protein product is CASSEVAGGLSSYNEQFF.

In nucleotides, the CDR3 is TGTGCCAGCAGTAGCGGGACTAGCGGGAGAGGGGGTGATGAGCAGTTCTTC. Translated: CASSSGTSGRGGDEQFF. The chain recombines TRBV7-9 with TRBJ2-1; 14 bases agree with TRBD2. The CDR3 has 17 residues. J was trimmed by 8 bases and V by 6 bases; bases with no gene match: 12. Per germline, CDR1 SEHNR and CDR2 FQNEAQ (reference sequence).

V usage is TRBV27 and J usage is TRBJ2-7; TRBD1 matches at 8 bases. Germline V gene data show CDR1 as MNHEY and CDR2 as SMNVEV (reference sequence). Trimming at V came to 9 bases and at J to 4 bases, leaving 8 bases not matched to a gene. The CDR3 length is 13 residues. The CDR3 sequence is CASGTRGHYEQYF. The CDR3, as DNA: TGTGCCAGTGGGACCAGGGGGCATTACGAGCAGTACTTC.

This rearrangement joins TRBV29-1 to TRBJ2-5; D perhaps matches TRBD2 (6 bases). Germline loops: CDR1 SQVTM, CDR2 ANQGSEA. This CDR3 has 13 residues. The V and J ends lost 4 bases and 5 bases respectively, with 14 bases between them. CDR3 residues: CSVVEGRLETQYF. In DNA, the CDR3 is TGCAGCGTTGTGGAGGGGAGGTTGGAGACCCAGTACTTC.

The chain carries TRBV7-8 and TRBJ1-2; maybe TRBD1 (6 bases). The CDR3 is 14 residues long. Germline V gene sequence: CDR1 SGHVS, CDR2 FQNEAQ. V dropped 0 bases and J dropped 4 bases, with 9 bases sitting between them. CDR3 DNA: TGTGCCAGCAGCTTAGCCACAGGGACCTATGGCTACACCTTC. Its protein is CASSLATGTYGYTF.

In nucleotides, the CDR3 is TGTGCCAGCAGTTTAAGACAGGGGAGCTCCTACGAGCAGTACTTC. Amino acids: CASSLRQGSSYEQYF. The chain couples TRBV27 to TRBJ2-7; 8 positions agree with TRBD1. V shed 2 bases and J 0 bases; nucleotides not matched to a gene: 3. Germline-derived CDR1 and CDR2 are MNHEY and SMNVEV (reference sequence). This CDR3 has 15 residues.

This chain uses TRBV28 with TRBJ2-4; D is possibly TRBD2 (5 bases). The germline V gene has CDR1 MDHEN and CDR2 SYDVKM. V lost 4 bases to trimming and J lost 2 bases, with 15 bases between them. There are 16 residues in the CDR3. Here the CDR3 DNA reads TGTGCCAGCAGTTGGAGGACGGCGTTAACCAAAAACATTCAGTACTTC. It translates to CASSWRTALTKNIQYF.